These 26 T cell receptor beta chains were sequenced from one sample in a study of OX40 agonist ivuxolimab in advanced cancers. The method was immunoSEQ multiplex PCR; TCRdb's version includes in-frame clones alone and lacks a portion of them. The sample consists of about 89,000 clones, roughly 84% of them appearing once. Here the sequenced sample was CD4+ or CD8+ T cells sorted from blood, taken in a trial of the OX40 agonist ivuxolimab. Source of these receptors: an adult with an advanced solid tumor such as melanoma, head and neck, liver or kidney cancer.

This clone came up once. The V call is TRBV11-3, the J call TRBJ1-1; D possibly corresponds to TRBD1 (6 bases). V lost 5 bases, J lost 3 bases, and 13 bases lay in between. CDR1 and CDR2 from the germline V gene are SGHNT and YENEEA. CDR3 length: 14 residues. CDR3 sequence: CASSDRTKDTEAFF. The CDR3 nucleotides read TGTGCCAGCAGCGACAGGACTAAAGACACTGAAGCTTTCTTT.

The gene calls are TRBV11-2 and TRBJ2-7, with 8 bases lining up with TRBD2. CDR3 length equals 14 residues. Trimming removed 1 base from V and 4 bases from J; junction bases left unmatched: 3. From germline, CDR1 is SGHAT and CDR2 FQNNGV. The CDR3 spells CASSLVRGGYEQYF. As DNA, the CDR3 is TGTGCCAGCAGCTTAGTTCGGGGGGGGTACGAGCAGTACTTC.

J is TRBJ1-6 and V is TRBV6-5; D is unclear. The CDR3 contains 16 residues. In germline, CDR1 is MNHEY, CDR2 SVGAGI. Trimming shortened V by 0 bases and J by 7 bases, and 13 bases separated the two germline ends. In nucleotides, the CDR3 is TGTGCCAGCAGTTACTCAATAAGAACGGGGAATTCACCCCTCCACTTT. Protein product: CASSYSIRTGNSPLHF.

In its sample, this clone was seen a few times. The chain carries TRBV5-4 and TRBJ2-2; 7 bases are a match to TRBD1. With 0 bases clipped from V and 3 bases from J, the junction kept 2 bases outside the gene matches. The CDR3 contains 15 residues. Germline V CDR1 and CDR2: SGHNT, YYREEE (reference sequence). The CDR3 region has the DNA TGTGCCAGCAGCTTGGTTCAGGGGGACACCGGGGAGCTGTTTTTT. Its translation is CASSLVQGDTGELFF.

The chain employs TRBV27 and TRBJ2-3; 13 bases line up with TRBD2. Per the germline V gene, CDR1 is MNHEY and CDR2 is SMNVEV (reference sequence). This CDR3 has 20 amino acids. V lost 2 bases to trimming and J lost 3 bases; unmatched junction nucleotides: 14. In DNA, the CDR3 is TGTGCCAGCAGTTTAAATATCCCCACTAGCGGGGGGGCCAAAACAGATACGCAGTATTTT. It encodes CASSLNIPTSGGAKTDTQYF.

The chain employs TRBV9 and TRBJ2-1, with TRBD2 matching over 11 bases. Germline assignment: CDR1 SGDLS and CDR2 YYNGEE. The CDR3 contains 17 residues. V shed 0 bases, J shed 0 bases, and the junction held 2 bases outside the gene matches. The CDR3 spells CASSVELAGASYNEQFF. The CDR3 DNA is TGTGCCAGCAGCGTAGAACTAGCGGGGGCCTCCTACAATGAGCAGTTCTTC.

The chain uses TRBV6-6 and TRBJ1-5; TRBD1 matches 9 bases. J was trimmed by 6 bases and V by 4 bases; bases with no gene match: 10. Germline loops: CDR1 MNHNY, CDR2 SVGAGI (reference sequence). The CDR3 spans 16 residues. CDR3 coding DNA: TGTGCCAGCAGTTTCCTTACGGGACAGGGAAGTCAGCCCCAGCATTTT. This codes for CASSFLTGQGSQPQHF.

CDR3 sequence reads: CASRGLAGPGDYEQYF. In DNA, the CDR3 is TGTGCCAGCAGGGGGCTAGCGGGGCCTGGGGACTACGAGCAGTACTTC. The gene calls are TRBV5-4 and TRBJ2-7; 9 bases match TRBD2. V was clipped by 5 bases and J by 3 bases; unmatched bases: 12. Looked up from germline, CDR1 is SGHNT and CDR2 is YYREEE (reference sequence). The CDR3 runs to 16 residues.

The chain is built from TRBV27 and TRBJ2-2; D is perhaps TRBD1 or TRBD2 (5 bases each). Trimming pared 2 bases from V and 4 bases from J, leaving 14 bases between. Germline V CDR1 and CDR2: MNHEY, SMNVEV (reference sequence). CDR3 size: 16 residues. The CDR3 here is CASSLERKGRTGELFF. CDR3 bases: TGTGCCAGCAGTTTAGAAAGGAAGGGACGCACCGGGGAGCTGTTTTTT.

The V call is TRBV30, the J call TRBJ2-5; the match to TRBD2 covers 9 bases. Germline V gives CDR1 GTSNPN, CDR2 SVGIG (reference sequence). J lost 3 bases, V lost 3 bases, and 8 bases had no gene match. The CDR3 totals 15 residues. CDR3 DNA: TGTGCCTGGAGGAGGGCGGGGGGGCGAAAAGAGACCCAGTACTTC. This translates into CAWRRAGGRKETQYF.

J is TRBJ1-6 and V is TRBV30; the D is unclear. This CDR3 has 17 residues. The germline V gene encodes CDR1 GTSNPN and CDR2 SVGIG (reference sequence). V lost 0 bases and J 0 bases, leaving 12 bases between the germline ends. The CDR3, as DNA: TGTGCCTGGAGTGTACGGAAGGGATTCTCCTATAATTCACCCCTCCACTTT. As protein: CAWSVRKGFSYNSPLHF.

J is TRBJ1-1 and V is TRBV10-3; 7 nucleotides match TRBD1. This CDR3 region has 13 residues. Germline CDR1 reads ENHRY; CDR2 reads SYGVKD. The V and J ends lost 7 bases and 5 bases, in that order; junction bases with no gene match: 7. CDR3 sequence: CAIIDGDRTEAFF. The DNA for the CDR3 is TGTGCCATCATCGACGGGGACAGAACTGAAGCTTTCTTT.

The DNA of the CDR3 is TGTGCCAGCAGTGAAGCTGGCAGGGGCGGTAACTATGGCTACACCTTC. Amino acid sequence: CASSEAGRGGNYGYTF. J is TRBJ1-2 and V is TRBV6-1; a weak D match, TRBD1 (6 bases). With 0 bases removed from V and 1 base from J, the gap between germline ends came to 12 bases. The CDR3 spans 16 residues. Germline V gene data show CDR1 as MNHNS and CDR2 as SASEGT.

V usage is TRBV5-6 and J usage is TRBJ1-4, with TRBD1 identical over 8 bases. Germline V gene sequence: CDR1 SGHDT, CDR2 YYEEEE. CDR3 length: 15 amino acids. The trim removed 5 bases at V and 5 bases at J, leaving 8 bases unmatched. As DNA, the CDR3 is TGTGCCAGCAGTGGGGGGACAGGCCTCAATGAAAAACTGTTTTTT. This gives the protein CASSGGTGLNEKLFF.

This sequence joins TRBV30 and TRBJ1-6; D is unclear. Germline V gene sequence: CDR1 GTSNPN, CDR2 SVGIG (reference sequence). The CDR3 totals 15 residues. The V end was cut by 1 base, the J end by 7 bases, with 14 bases between. The CDR3 loop is CAWSAGRMRNSPLHF. In DNA, the CDR3 is TGTGCCTGGAGTGCAGGACGGATGAGAAATTCACCCCTCCACTTT.

The chain uses TRBV29-1 and TRBJ2-7; possibly TRBD1 for D (6 bases). The CDR3 is 12 amino acids. V lost 3 bases, J lost 4 bases, and 10 bases lay in between. CDR1 SQVTM and CDR2 ANQGSEA come from the germline V gene. This CDR3 is CSVDRGPYEQYF. In DNA form, the CDR3 reads TGCAGCGTTGACAGGGGCCCTTACGAGCAGTACTTC.

This clone was detected once. The gene calls are TRBV7-8 and TRBJ1-1; 8 nucleotides agree with TRBD1. The germline V gene has CDR1 SGHVS and CDR2 FQNEAQ. The junction had 5 bases not matched to a gene; V was cut back by 7 bases and J by 4 bases. CDR3 length equals 13 residues. This CDR3 reads CASKVDRVTEAFF. CDR3 sequence (DNA): TGTGCCAGCAAAGTGGACAGGGTCACTGAAGCTTTCTTT.

This clone was counted once. The same CDR3 can be traced to other DNA sequences in this sample. The rearrangement uses TRBV5-1 and TRBJ2-5, with 9 nucleotides matching TRBD1. Trimming at V came to 3 bases and at J to 4 bases, leaving 4 bases not matched to a gene. This CDR3 has 14 amino acids. CDR1 and CDR2 (germline): SGHRS, YFSETQ. CDR3 sequence: CASSSGQGRETQYF. The CDR3, as DNA: TGCGCCAGCAGCTCGGGACAGGGCAGAGAGACCCAGTACTTC.

The chain has TRBV19 and TRBJ2-1, with D tentatively TRBD1 or TRBD2 (6 bases each). The CDR3 totals 16 residues. The germline gives CDR1 LNHDA, CDR2 SQIVND (reference sequence). Trimming removed 4 bases from V and 5 bases from J, with 18 bases in between. The CDR3 DNA follows: TGTGCCAGTAGTAGTTCCACGGGGGCCGGGCACAATGAGCAGTTCTTC. This encodes CASSSSTGAGHNEQFF.

This chain joins TRBV27 and TRBJ2-3; 8 bases agree with TRBD2. V was pared by 3 bases and J by 4 bases, with 6 bases of the junction left unmatched. The CDR3 length is 15 residues. Per germline, CDR1 MNHEY and CDR2 SMNVEV (reference sequence). CDR3: CASSFNGGGSDTQYF. The CDR3, as DNA: TGTGCCAGCAGTTTCAACGGGGGGGGCTCAGATACGCAGTATTTT.

The rearrangement joins TRBV2 to TRBJ2-1; 8 bases are a match to TRBD2. Germline assignment: CDR1 SNHLY and CDR2 FYNNEI. The CDR3 consists of 16 residues. The J segment lost 0 bases and the V segment lost 6 bases, leaving 7 bases of the junction unmatched. This chain's CDR3 is CASSLAGPSSYNEQFF. Written as DNA, the CDR3 is TGTGCCAGCAGCTTAGCGGGGCCTAGCTCCTACAATGAGCAGTTCTTC.

The V call is TRBV7-2, the J call TRBJ2-1; possibly TRBD1 for D (6 bases). V shed 7 bases and J shed 9 bases, with 19 bases lying between them. Germline V gene data show CDR1 as SGHTA and CDR2 as FQGNSA. The CDR3 runs to 14 residues. The CDR3 bases are TGTGCCAGCACCCGGGGTGGGGGCGTGGTTGAGCAGTTCTTC. Translated, it gives CASTRGGGVVEQFF.

This chain uses TRBV19 with TRBJ1-2; TRBD1 is a possible D gene (5 bases). The V gene's germline CDR1 is LNHDA and CDR2 SQIVND (reference sequence). This CDR3 contains 15 residues. Trimming left V 3 bases short and J 2 bases short, with 13 bases between. As DNA, the CDR3 is TGTGCCAGTAGTATGATGAGTCAGGGAAACTATGGCTACACCTTC. Its protein is CASSMMSQGNYGYTF.

There are a few counts of this clone. This chain links TRBV7-2 with TRBJ2-7, with 8 bases fitting TRBD2. Trimming removed 5 bases from V and 2 bases from J; junction bases left unmatched: 17. The CDR3 totals 18 residues. The V gene's germline CDR1 is SGHTA and CDR2 FQGNSA. CDR3 residues: CASSPPLGLAGVAYEQYF. CDR3 bases: TGTGCCAGCAGCCCCCCCCTCGGGCTAGCGGGTGTTGCCTACGAGCAGTACTTC. Full variable domain (missing parts from reference TRBV7-2 and TRBJ2-7): GAGVSQSPSNKVTEKGKDVELRCDPISGHTALYWYRQSLGQGLEFLIYFQGNSAPDKSGLPSDRFSAERTGGSVSTLTIQRTQQEDSAVYLCASSPPLGLAGVAYEQYFGPGTRLTVT.

The genes are TRBV11-2 and TRBJ1-4; no reliable D call. In germline, CDR1 is SGHAT, CDR2 FQNNGV. The V gene lost 5 bases and the J gene lost 8 bases, with 12 bases spanning the gap. CDR3 size: 13 residues. The CDR3 sequence is CASSPLVPEKLFF. DNA of the CDR3: TGTGCCAGCAGCCCGCTAGTGCCAGAAAAACTGTTTTTT.

This chain uses TRBV7-8 with TRBJ1-2; unclear D gene. Trimming stripped 1 base from V and 2 bases from J, with 11 bases between. This CDR3 has 15 amino acids. Looked up from germline, CDR1 is SGHVS and CDR2 is FQNEAQ. The CDR3 protein is CASSLEWSGNYGYTF. The DNA of the CDR3 is TGTGCCAGCAGCTTAGAGTGGAGCGGGAACTATGGCTACACCTTC.